This T cell receptor (beta chain) was sequenced during a study of blood T cells in healthy people across ages. A second PCR of about 7 to 12 cycles used a sample-barcoded 5' primer and a J-beta primer mix. TCRdb itself ran the 5' RACE reads through MiXCR, one entry per CDR3 protein. The table records approximately 800,000 distinct CDR3 sequences, roughly 25% of them present only once. Each donor's blood draw was approximately 10 milliliters of peripheral blood. V lost 4 bases, J lost 8 bases, and 20 bases lay in between. The CDR3 is 15 amino acids. Germline-derived CDR1 and CDR2 are PRHDT and FYEKMQ (reference sequence). This sample was shared with a second study, whose subject was T cells of mothers and their children. That report adds: The study recruited three healthy Caucasian mothers and their six children as donors. The whole RNA yield was converted to cDNA, approximately 1.4 ug per 15 ul. Each mother yielded more than 10 million TCR beta CDR3 reads. Each child yielded about 3 million reads.

The sequenced sample consisted of blood. This clonotype originated in a boy younger than 18 in good health. The chain joins TRBV13 to TRBJ1-2; a weak D match, TRBD1 (5 bases). The CDR3 sequence is CASSSQRDRPLGYTF. CDR3 nucleotide sequence: TGTGCCAGCAGCTCCCAGCGCGACAGACCTTTAGGCTACACCTTC.